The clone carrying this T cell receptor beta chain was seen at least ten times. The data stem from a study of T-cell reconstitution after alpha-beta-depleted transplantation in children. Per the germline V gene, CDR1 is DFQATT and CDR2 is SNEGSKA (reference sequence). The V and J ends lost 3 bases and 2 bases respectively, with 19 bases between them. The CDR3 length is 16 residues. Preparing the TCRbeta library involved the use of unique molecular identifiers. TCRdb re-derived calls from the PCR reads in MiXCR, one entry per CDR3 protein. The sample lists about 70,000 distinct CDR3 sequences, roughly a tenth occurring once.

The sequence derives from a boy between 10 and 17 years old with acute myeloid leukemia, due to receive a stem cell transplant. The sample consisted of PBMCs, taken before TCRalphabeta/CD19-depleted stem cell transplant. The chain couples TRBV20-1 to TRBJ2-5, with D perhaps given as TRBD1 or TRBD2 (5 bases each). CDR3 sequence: CSASGTVGRGQETQYF. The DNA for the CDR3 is TGCAGTGCTAGCGGGACGGTAGGGAGAGGACAAGAGACCCAGTACTTC.